The 32 T cell receptor beta chains given below trace back to one sample, sequenced in a study of cytomegalovirus exposure and HLA in healthy donors. Researchers ran the PCR with 60 Vbeta and 13 Jbeta primers. Clones were read by immunoSEQ multiplex PCR, and TCRdb kept only the in-frame ones, dropping some. The sample lists about 140,000 clones; about 80% were seen once. Sequencing input: PBMCs. The receptor source for this set is a female donor in good health and CMV-seronegative.

The genes are TRBV4-1 and TRBJ1-1; a weak D match, TRBD1 (5 bases). Germline V gene sequence: CDR1 MGHRA, CDR2 YSYEKL. This CDR3 is 14 amino acids long. Trimming pared 0 bases from V and 4 bases from J, leaving 9 bases between. The CDR3 sequence: CASSQDNRLTEAFF. CDR3 DNA sequence: TGCGCCAGCAGCCAAGATAACAGGCTCACTGAAGCTTTCTTT.

The rearrangement uses TRBV27 and TRBJ2-7; TRBD1 agrees at 9 bases. The CDR3 covers 17 residues. V shed 3 bases and J 6 bases; nucleotides not matched to a gene: 15. CDR1 and CDR2 (germline): MNHEY, SMNVEV (reference sequence). This chain's CDR3 is CASSFVIPGQGSGEQYF. The DNA for the CDR3 is TGTGCCAGCAGTTTTGTAATCCCGGGACAGGGAAGCGGCGAGCAGTACTTC.

This sequence joins TRBV28 and TRBJ1-2; 7 bases align to TRBD1. CDR3 size: 15 residues. Germline V gene data show CDR1 as MDHEN and CDR2 as SYDVKM. V lost 7 bases, J lost 9 bases, and 17 bases stayed unmatched. The CDR3: CASIPTGGNRGRYTF. DNA of the CDR3: TGTGCCAGCATTCCGACGGGTGGGAACAGGGGCCGCTACACCTTC.

This rearrangement joins TRBV28 to TRBJ1-1, with D possibly matching TRBD1 (5 bases). Trimming stripped 5 bases from V and 5 bases from J, with 12 bases between. This CDR3 is built from 13 residues. Germline assignment: CDR1 MDHEN and CDR2 SYDVKM. The CDR3 sequence: CASSQMGGTEAFF. The CDR3 nucleotides read TGTGCCAGCAGTCAGATGGGGGGAACTGAAGCTTTCTTT.

V gene TRBV4-1 combines with J gene TRBJ1-1, with TRBD1 identical over 8 bases. The CDR3 runs to 16 residues. Unmatched junction bases numbered 5, after V lost 2 bases and J lost 0 bases. Germline V gene sequence: CDR1 MGHRA, CDR2 YSYEKL. CDR3 nucleotides: TGCGCCAGCAGCCAATTAGGGACAGGCATGAACACTGAAGCTTTCTTT. It codes for CASSQLGTGMNTEAFF.

This chain links TRBV28 with TRBJ2-7, with TRBD1 matching over 12 bases. Per germline, CDR1 MDHEN and CDR2 SYDVKM. Losses at the gene ends were 7 bases for V and 6 bases for J; bases not matched to a gene: 7. This CDR3 has 14 amino acids. The CDR3 region is CASNRDRGRTEQYF. The DNA for the CDR3 is TGTGCCAGCAACCGGGACAGGGGGCGGACCGAGCAGTACTTC.

The rearrangement joins TRBV6-5 to TRBJ2-5; 7 bases line up with TRBD1. With 6 bases clipped from V and 1 base from J, the junction kept 5 bases outside the gene matches. Germline CDR1 MNHEY, CDR2 SVGAGI. The CDR3 runs 14 residues. CDR3 residues: CASSNRGLQETQYF. CDR3 nucleotide sequence: TGTGCCAGCAGCAACAGGGGCCTCCAAGAGACCCAGTACTTC.

The genes are TRBV29-1 and TRBJ2-7; 7 positions match TRBD1. The CDR3 spans 13 residues. Germline values: CDR1 SQVTM, CDR2 ANQGSEA. V was pared by 4 bases and J by 4 bases, with 7 bases of the junction left unmatched. The chain's CDR3 is CSVGQGGRYEQYF. The CDR3 DNA follows: TGCAGCGTTGGACAGGGTGGTCGGTACGAGCAGTACTTC.

The chain uses TRBV29-1 and TRBJ2-2, with unresolved D. The CDR3 has 14 residues. V was shortened by 7 bases and J by 1 base, with 13 bases between the two germline ends. Germline loops: CDR1 SQVTM, CDR2 ANQGSEA. CDR3 protein: CSGRVTQNTGELFF. CDR3 nucleotide sequence: TGCAGCGGCCGAGTGACACAGAACACCGGGGAGCTGTTTTTT.

The chain combines TRBV6-5 with TRBJ2-3; TRBD2 aligns across 8 bases. J lost 8 bases, V lost 2 bases, and 9 bases had no gene match. CDR1 and CDR2 from the germline V gene are MNHEY and SVGAGI. The CDR3 totals 15 residues. The DNA of the CDR3 is TGTGCCAGCAGTTACGGCAGCGGGGGCTCGGCTACGCAGTATTTT. Protein product: CASSYGSGGSATQYF.

The chain recombines TRBV6-6 with TRBJ2-7; D remains ambiguous. In germline, CDR1 is MNHNY, CDR2 SVGAGI (reference sequence). V was pared by 6 bases and J by 2 bases, with 14 bases between. The CDR3 is 14 amino acids. CDR3 DNA: TGTGCCAGCAGCCCTCGCCACATTCCCTACGAGCAGTACTTC. This translates into CASSPRHIPYEQYF.

Remarks on this clone: This same CDR3 is encoded by further DNA sequences in the sample. J is TRBJ2-7 and V is TRBV5-5; no definite D call. Germline assignment: CDR1 SGHKS and CDR2 YYEKEE (reference sequence). V shed 4 bases and J shed 3 bases, with 8 bases lying between them. This CDR3 is 12 amino acids long. The DNA for the CDR3 is TGTGCCAGCAGCCTAGGCCGCTACGAGCAGTACTTC. Protein sequence: CASSLGRYEQYF.

This chain connects TRBV19 to TRBJ2-2; TRBD2 matches at 10 bases. The V gene end was trimmed by 5 bases and the J gene end by 1 base; junction bases not matched to a gene: 4. The germline V gene encodes CDR1 LNHDA and CDR2 SQIVND (reference sequence). The CDR3 spans 16 residues. CDR3 nucleotides: TGTGCCAGTAGTGCCCGACTAGCGGGGAACACCGGGGAGCTGTTTTTT. Translation gives CASSARLAGNTGELFF.

The chain has TRBV5-4 and TRBJ1-1; D is unresolved. CDR1 and CDR2 (germline): SGHNT, YYREEE (reference sequence). V gave up 1 base and J gave up 6 bases, with 13 bases separating them. The CDR3 has 14 residues. CDR3 sequence reads: CASSLTAASAEAFF. As DNA, the CDR3 is TGTGCCAGCAGCTTGACGGCGGCGAGCGCTGAAGCTTTCTTT.

On this clone: The junction and the germline gene differ at one end; a read error may be behind it. The chain employs TRBV28 and TRBJ1-2; no firm D call. From germline, CDR1 is MDHEN and CDR2 SYDVKM. The CDR3 extends over 15 amino acids. CDR3 nucleotide sequence: TGTGCCAGCTCTCCATCTTTCGATAGCCACTATGGCTACCCCTTC. This gives the protein CASSPSFDSHYGYPF.

This clone appeared a single time. V gene TRBV7-2 combines with J gene TRBJ1-3, with TRBD1 matching 8 bases. This CDR3 comprises 16 residues. V gave up 3 bases and J gave up 0 bases; unmatched junction bases: 4. CDR1 SGHTA and CDR2 FQGNSA come from the germline V gene. Here the CDR3 reads CASSFGQGSSGNTIYF. The CDR3 DNA follows: TGTGCCAGCAGCTTCGGACAGGGTTCCTCTGGAAACACCATATATTTT.

This chain links TRBV7-9 with TRBJ1-2; D not certain. The CDR3 totals 13 residues. Looked up from germline, CDR1 is SEHNR and CDR2 is FQNEAQ (reference sequence). V was cut by 6 bases and J by 5 bases, with 13 bases left in between. Here the CDR3 reads CASRAAAAYGYTF. DNA for the CDR3: TGTGCCAGCAGGGCGGCGGCTGCGTATGGCTACACCTTC.

This chain joins TRBV4-2 and TRBJ1-1; D uncertain. Germline V gene sequence: CDR1 LGHNA, CDR2 YNFKEQ. This CDR3 contains 14 residues. V was trimmed by 0 bases and J by 4 bases, leaving 9 bases between them. The DNA of the CDR3 is TGTGCCAGCAGCCAAGAAGTGACGGGCACTGAAGCTTTCTTT. Protein: CASSQEVTGTEAFF.

DNA of the CDR3: TGTGCCAGCACCTTGGACTATCCTGTCGGCACAGATACGCAGTATTTT. The encoded protein is CASTLDYPVGTDTQYF. V usage is TRBV2 and J usage is TRBJ2-3; possibly TRBD2 for D (6 bases). Trimming removed 7 bases from V and 1 base from J, with 18 bases in between. The CDR3 is 16 amino acids. CDR1 is SNHLY and CDR2 is FYNNEI in the germline V gene. Together with reference TRBV2 and TRBJ2-3, the CDR3 gives the full variable domain: EPEVTQTPSHQVTQMGQEVILRCVPISNHLYFYWYRQILGQKVEFLVSFYNNEISEKSEIFDDQFSVERPDGSNFTLKIRSTKLEDSAMYFCASTLDYPVGTDTQYFGPGTRLTVL.

The chain recombines TRBV6-1 with TRBJ1-2; D perhaps matches TRBD1 (5 bases). The CDR3 loop spans 14 amino acids. CDR1 is MNHNS and CDR2 is SASEGT in the germline V gene. V gave up 6 bases and J gave up 12 bases, with 23 bases separating them. The CDR3 is CASSSLVGGSADTF. Here the CDR3 DNA reads TGTGCCAGCAGCAGTCTGGTGGGGGGGTCTGCGGACACCTTC.

The J gene is TRBJ1-2, the V gene TRBV18; 7 bases are shared with TRBD1. The CDR3 covers 13 residues. Germline assignment: CDR1 KGHSH and CDR2 LQKENI. Losses at the gene ends were 5 bases for V and 4 bases for J; bases not matched to a gene: 4. The CDR3 region is CASSRDSIYGYTF. In DNA form, the CDR3 reads TGTGCCAGCTCAAGGGACAGCATCTATGGCTACACCTTC. The full variable domain, completed using reference TRBV18 and TRBJ1-2, is NAGVMQNPRHLVRRRGQEARLRCSPMKGHSHVYWYRQLPEEGLKFMVYLQKENIIDESGMPKERFSAEFPKEGPSILRIQQVVRGDSAAYFCASSRDSIYGYTFGSGTRLTVV.

This clone came up once. V usage is TRBV7-2 and J usage is TRBJ1-6, with 8 bases fitting TRBD1. CDR3 length: 15 residues. Germline values: CDR1 SGHTA, CDR2 FQGNSA. The J segment lost 4 bases and the V segment lost 4 bases, leaving 3 bases of the junction unmatched. The CDR3: CASSSGQGYNSPLHF. The CDR3 DNA reads TGTGCCAGCAGCTCCGGACAGGGTTATAATTCACCCCTCCACTTT.

V usage is TRBV7-2 and J usage is TRBJ2-1; 13 nucleotides agree with TRBD2. CDR1 and CDR2 from the germline V gene are SGHTA and FQGNSA. The CDR3 length is 18 residues. J was trimmed by 10 bases and V by 5 bases; bases with no gene match: 17. The CDR3 DNA is TGTGCCAGCAGCCCCTTAGTTGGGGGGGGACTAGCGGGGAAAGAGCAGTTCTTC. As protein: CASSPLVGGGLAGKEQFF.

This clone was detected once. V gene TRBV6-1 combines with J gene TRBJ1-1; no reliable D call. There are 14 residues in the CDR3. Trimming removed 8 bases from V and 1 base from J, with 14 bases in between. Germline V gives CDR1 MNHNS, CDR2 SASEGT. CDR3 nucleotides: TGTGCCAGCCGAGGAGAGACTGGGAACACTGAAGCTTTCTTT. Translation gives CASRGETGNTEAFF.

This clone was seen once. The J gene is TRBJ2-7, the V gene TRBV7-9; TRBD2 might be the D (7 bases). Germline CDR1 is SEHNR and CDR2 is FQNEAQ (reference sequence). V lost 5 bases and J 2 bases, leaving 16 bases between the germline ends. CDR3 length: 15 amino acids. The CDR3 DNA reads TGTGCCAGCAGCGGGGGGGCTGACAGAACCTACGAGCAGTACTTC. Protein product: CASSGGADRTYEQYF.

V and J are TRBV29-1 and TRBJ2-5, with D perhaps matching TRBD2 (7 bases). Germline V gene lookup returns CDR1 SQVTM and CDR2 ANQGSEA. The CDR3 is 13 residues long. The CDR3, as DNA: TGCAGGGGTCTGCGGGGGCGAAAAGAGACCCAGTACTTC. This sequence encodes CRGLRGRKETQYF.

The rearrangement links TRBV27 to TRBJ2-7; 7 bases map to TRBD2. Germline loops: CDR1 MNHEY, CDR2 SMNVEV (reference sequence). V trimming: 5 bases; J trimming: 9 bases; junction bases outside the gene matches: 10. This CDR3 has 13 amino acids. CDR3 amino acids: CASSLPRGSRQYF. As DNA, the CDR3 is TGTGCCAGCAGTCTCCCGCGGGGGAGTCGGCAGTACTTC.

The rearrangement joins TRBV5-1 to TRBJ1-2; maybe TRBD1 (5 bases). Trimming took off 1 base at V and 6 bases at J, with 28 bases between the two ends. The CDR3 is 19 amino acids. Germline V gene data show CDR1 as SGHRS and CDR2 as YFSETQ. CDR3 nucleotide sequence: TGCGCCAGCAGCTTGAACCCTGTGGGACTTGTATCCAGCGCAGATGGCTACACCTTC. Translating gives CASSLNPVGLVSSADGYTF.

In its sample, this clone was seen a few times. The chain combines TRBV7-3 with TRBJ2-3; D remains unclear. The germline V gene encodes CDR1 SGHTA and CDR2 FQGTGA. Deletions cut 3 bases from V and 0 bases from J, with 10 bases between. CDR3 size: 15 residues. The CDR3 nucleotides read TGTGCCAGCAGCTTGGCGGAGCGAAGCACAGATACGCAGTATTTT. Translated: CASSLAERSTDTQYF.

This rearrangement joins TRBV19 to TRBJ1-4, with 9 bases identical to TRBD1. Looked up from germline, CDR1 is LNHDA and CDR2 is SQIVND (reference sequence). V lost 6 bases to trimming and J lost 7 bases; unmatched junction nucleotides: 9. This CDR3 has 15 residues. CDR3 protein: CASRTKGQGFEKLFF. The CDR3 coding sequence is TGTGCCAGTAGGACAAAGGGACAGGGTTTTGAAAAACTGTTTTTT.

This chain joins TRBV28 and TRBJ1-3; D is uncertain. V dropped 5 bases and J dropped 0 bases, with 8 bases sitting between them. Per the germline V gene, CDR1 is MDHEN and CDR2 is SYDVKM. CDR3 length: 14 residues. CDR3 loop: CASSRVFSGNTIYF. The DNA for the CDR3 is TGTGCCAGCAGTAGAGTATTCTCTGGAAACACCATATATTTT. Full variable domain (rest looked up from reference TRBV28 and TRBJ1-3): DVKVTQSSRYLVKRTGEKVFLECVQDMDHENMFWYRQDPGLGLRLIYFSYDVKMKEKGDIPEGYSVSREKKERFSLILESASTNQTSMYLCASSRVFSGNTIYFGEGSWLTVV.

The chain uses TRBV5-1 and TRBJ2-1; 7 nucleotides line up with TRBD2. Germline assignment: CDR1 SGHRS and CDR2 YFSETQ. V shed 5 bases and J 0 bases; nucleotides not matched to a gene: 8. The CDR3 sequence is 16 residues long. The CDR3 DNA follows: TGCGCCAGCAGTCTGGGGGGGGGAAGCTCCTACAATGAGCAGTTCTTC. Encoded protein: CASSLGGGSSYNEQFF.